The next 31 T cell receptor beta chains were all read from a single sample in a study of blood T cell repertoires in COVID-19. Libraries were prepared by immunoSEQ multiplex PCR; TCRdb keeps only in-frame clonotypes and omits some of them. Among about 100,000 clones, approximately 92% were seen once, and the ten largest hold around 6%. The sequenced sample consisted of peripheral blood. The receptors derive from a man in his fifties with active COVID-19.

V is TRBV7-9 and J is TRBJ2-1; 14 nucleotides align to TRBD2. Unmatched junction bases numbered 6, after V lost 4 bases and J lost 7 bases. Germline CDR1 and CDR2: SEHNR and FQNEAQ (reference sequence). The CDR3 runs to 16 residues. CDR3 in amino acids: CASSSQTSGRANEQFF. The DNA for the CDR3 is TGTGCCAGCAGCTCACAGACTAGCGGGAGGGCTAATGAGCAGTTCTTC. Looking up the rest from reference TRBV7-9 and TRBJ2-1 gives the full variable domain: DTGVSQNPRHKITKRGQNVTFRCDPISEHNRLYWYRQTLGQGPEFLTYFQNEAQLEKSRLLSDRFSAERPKGSFSTLEIQRTEQGDSAMYLCASSSQTSGRANEQFFGPGTRLTVL.

The chain combines TRBV11-1 with TRBJ2-5, with a possible D match to TRBD1 (6 bases). Per germline, CDR1 SGHAT and CDR2 FQDESV (reference sequence). The CDR3 contains 14 residues. The V end was cut by 0 bases, the J end by 5 bases, with 10 bases between. CDR3 loop: CASSLAQGWETQYF. The CDR3 DNA sequence: TGTGCCAGCAGCTTAGCGCAGGGGTGGGAGACCCAGTACTTC. Variable domain in full (rest from reference TRBV11-1 and TRBJ2-5): EAEVAQSPRYKITEKSQAVAFWCDPISGHATLYWYRQILGQGPELLVQFQDESVVDDSQLPKDRFSAERLKGVDSTLKIQPAELGDSAMYLCASSLAQGWETQYFGPGTRLLVL.

The chain links TRBV4-1 to TRBJ1-6, with D possibly being TRBD1 (6 bases). Trimming pared 0 bases from V and 7 bases from J, leaving 10 bases between. CDR1 is MGHRA and CDR2 is YSYEKL in the germline V gene. The CDR3 contains 15 residues. The CDR3 DNA reads as TGCGCCAGCAGCCAAGAAAGAGGGGGAAATTCACCCCTCCACTTT. It translates to CASSQERGGNSPLHF.

This chain connects TRBV9 to TRBJ1-4, with a possible D match to TRBD1 (6 bases). The germline gives CDR1 SGDLS, CDR2 YYNGEE. This CDR3 spans 15 amino acids. V shed 3 bases and J shed 7 bases, with 16 bases lying between them. The DNA of the CDR3 is TGTGCCAGCAGCGGACAGGACAGTATGATTGAAAAACTGTTTTTT. Its protein is CASSGQDSMIEKLFF.

This chain links TRBV3-1 (or the pseudogene TRBV3-2) with TRBJ2-7; 12 positions match TRBD2. With 2 bases clipped from V and 4 bases from J, the junction kept 3 bases outside the gene matches. Per germline, CDR1 LGHDT and CDR2 YNNKEL (reference sequence). The CDR3 extends over 15 amino acids. The CDR3 here is CASSQTSGRLYEQYF. The CDR3, as DNA: TGTGCCAGCAGCCAAACTAGCGGGAGGTTGTACGAGCAGTACTTC.

The V and J genes are TRBV7-9 and TRBJ1-3; D unclear. The CDR3 is 11 amino acids. V lost 6 bases to trimming and J lost 8 bases, with 8 bases between them. CDR1 and CDR2 (germline): SEHNR, FQNEAQ (reference sequence). The CDR3 region has the DNA TGTGCCAGCAGTCCCTTAGACACCATATATTTT. Translation: CASSPLDTIYF.

J is TRBJ2-7 and V is TRBV5-1; 10 nucleotides align to TRBD2. The V gene's germline CDR1 is SGHRS and CDR2 YFSETQ. This CDR3 is built from 18 residues. V lost 3 bases, J lost 6 bases, and 18 bases stayed unmatched. In nucleotides, the CDR3 is TGCGCCAGCAGCTCTGAGGGGTCAGCGGGAGGGCCTATACGCGAGCAGTACTTC. The encoded protein is CASSSEGSAGGPIREQYF.

This chain connects TRBV9 to TRBJ2-5; 13 bases agree with TRBD2. CDR1 is SGDLS, CDR2 YYNGEE, per germline. V dropped 3 bases and J dropped 0; count of bases not matched to a gene: 5. The CDR3 is 17 residues long. DNA of the CDR3: TGTGCCAGCAGCGCTGGGACTAGCGGGGCCTACCAAGAGACCCAGTACTTC. This sequence encodes CASSAGTSGAYQETQYF.

The rearrangement joins TRBV28 to TRBJ1-1; 8 bases match TRBD1. Germline CDR1 is MDHEN and CDR2 is SYDVKM. Trimming removed 6 bases from V and 4 bases from J; junction bases left unmatched: 10. This CDR3 spans 15 amino acids. CDR3 nucleotides: TGTGCCAGCAGGGAGGCAGGGGGCGCGAGCACTGAAGCTTTCTTT. It is translated as CASREAGGASTEAFF. The variable domain in full, completed from reference TRBV28 and TRBJ1-1, reads DVKVTQSSRYLVKRTGEKVFLECVQDMDHENMFWYRQDPGLGLRLIYFSYDVKMKEKGDIPEGYSVSREKKERFSLILESASTNQTSMYLCASREAGGASTEAFFGQGTRLTVV.

J is TRBJ1-1 and V is TRBV9, with a tentative D call TRBD1 (5 bases). Germline lookup yields CDR1 SGDLS and CDR2 YYNGEE. CDR3 length: 17 residues. Trimming shortened V by 0 bases and J by 0 bases, and 15 bases separated the two germline ends. CDR3 nucleotide sequence: TGTGCCAGCAGCGTAGGGGTGGTAGGGGCCATGAACACTGAAGCTTTCTTT. It specifies CASSVGVVGAMNTEAFF.

Note on this clone: Other nucleotide sequences in the sample specify the same CDR3. The chain is built from TRBV7-2 and TRBJ2-1, with 10 bases aligning to TRBD2. The CDR3 runs to 15 residues. With 5 bases clipped from V and 4 bases from J, the junction kept 5 bases outside the gene matches. Looked up from germline, CDR1 is SGHTA and CDR2 is FQGNSA. For the CDR3, the DNA is TGTGCCAGCAGCCTGCGGACTAGCGGTTACAATGAGCAGTTCTTC. Translation gives CASSLRTSGYNEQFF. The full variable domain, with the rest looked up from reference TRBV7-2 and TRBJ2-1, is GAGVSQSPSNKVTEKGKDVELRCDPISGHTALYWYRQSLGQGLEFLIYFQGNSAPDKSGLPSDRFSAERTGGSVSTLTIQRTQQEDSAVYLCASSLRTSGYNEQFFGPGTRLTVL.

This chain connects TRBV7-9 to TRBJ1-3; TRBD1 might be the D (6 bases). The CDR3 totals 14 residues. Germline loops: CDR1 SEHNR, CDR2 FQNEAQ (reference sequence). Trimming took 2 bases from V and 8 from J, leaving 13 bases between them. In nucleotides, the CDR3 is TGTGCCAGCAGCTTAACCCTCTCAGGGGACACCATATATTTT. It encodes CASSLTLSGDTIYF.

The rearrangement joins TRBV6-2 or TRBV6-3 to TRBJ2-1; 8 nucleotides align to TRBD2. V lost 0 bases, J lost 6 bases, and 10 bases stayed unmatched. This CDR3 is 17 amino acids long. The germline CDR1 and CDR2 sequences are MNHEY and SVGEGT. This CDR3 reads CASSYSTGRAIGNEQFF. DNA of the CDR3: TGTGCCAGCAGTTACTCGACCGGGAGGGCCATTGGCAATGAGCAGTTCTTC.

This clone was seen just once. The chain employs TRBV28 and TRBJ2-3; TRBD2 matches at 13 bases. This CDR3 contains 16 residues. The ends lost 4 bases at V and 6 bases at J; junction bases unmatched: 7. Germline-derived CDR1 and CDR2 are MDHEN and SYDVKM. The CDR3 protein is CASSSPGLAGEDTQYF. CDR3 DNA: TGTGCCAGCAGTTCTCCCGGACTAGCGGGAGAGGATACGCAGTATTTT.

The chain couples TRBV7-9 to TRBJ2-2; the match to TRBD2 covers 7 bases. This CDR3 has 17 residues. V lost 4 bases, J lost 0 bases, and 8 bases stayed unmatched. The germline gives CDR1 SEHNR, CDR2 FQNEAQ (reference sequence). Written as DNA, the CDR3 is TGTGCCAGCAGCTGGGACTACCAAAGGGCGAACACCGGGGAGCTGTTTTTT. It is translated as CASSWDYQRANTGELFF.

The gene calls are TRBV3-1 (or the pseudogene TRBV3-2) and TRBJ2-1; 9 nucleotides agree with TRBD2. With V trimmed by 6 bases and J by 2 bases, 5 bases remained unmatched. Germline CDR1 and CDR2: LGHDT and YNNKEL (reference sequence). This CDR3 spans 15 amino acids. CDR3 loop: CASSRSSGAYNEQFF. The CDR3 bases are TGTGCCAGCAGTCGGTCTAGCGGGGCCTACAATGAGCAGTTCTTC.

This sequence joins TRBV11-3 and TRBJ2-2; 7 nucleotides line up with TRBD1. Germline V lookup: CDR1 SGHNT, CDR2 YENEEA. This CDR3 has 16 residues. V shed 5 bases and J 2 bases; nucleotides not matched to a gene: 8. The CDR3 bases are TGTGCCAGCAGCCAAGGGACAGCCCCCAACACCGGGGAGCTGTTTTTT. Its translation is CASSQGTAPNTGELFF. The full variable domain, rest sourced from reference TRBV11-3 and TRBJ2-2, is EAGVVQSPRYKIIEKKQPVAFWCNPISGHNTLYWYLQNLGQGPELLIRYENEEAVDDSQLPKDRFSAERLKGVDSTLKIQPAELGDSAVYLCASSQGTAPNTGELFFGEGSRLTVL.

This clone came up once. The gene calls are TRBV11-2 and TRBJ2-2; 8 bases are a match to TRBD1. The CDR3 has 14 amino acids. With V trimmed by 10 bases and J by 0 bases, 4 bases remained unmatched. Per the germline V gene, CDR1 is SGHAT and CDR2 is FQNNGV. CDR3 protein: CATGQGPNTGELFF. In DNA, the CDR3 is TGTGCCACCGGACAGGGACCGAACACCGGGGAGCTGTTTTTT.

The chain carries TRBV12-1 and TRBJ2-7; the DNA was not compared with TRBD1, the D call given in the table. TRBV12-1 is reported as a pseudogene. The CDR3 has 14 residues. This CDR3 is CASGNEHRDHEQYF. The CDR3 bases are TGTGCCAGCGGCAATGAGCACAGGGACCACGAGCAGTACTTC.

In its sample, this clone was seen once. The genes are TRBV12-3 or TRBV12-4 and TRBJ1-2, with D possibly being TRBD1 (5 bases). The CDR3 totals 13 residues. V was cut by 6 bases and J by 3 bases, with 11 bases left in between. CDR3: CASSQTDYYGYTF. CDR3 nucleotides: TGTGCCAGCAGCCAGACAGACTACTATGGCTACACCTTC.

V is TRBV28 and J is TRBJ1-2; 8 bases are a match to TRBD1. Germline CDR1 and CDR2: MDHEN and SYDVKM. This CDR3 has 14 residues. With V trimmed by 4 bases and J by 4 bases, 5 bases remained unmatched. The CDR3 is CASSSTGAGYGYTF. The CDR3 DNA reads TGTGCCAGCAGTTCGACAGGGGCCGGCTATGGCTACACCTTC.

The V gene is TRBV28, the J gene TRBJ2-3; D is perhaps TRBD2 (6 bases). The CDR3 runs 16 residues. Germline V gene data show CDR1 as MDHEN and CDR2 as SYDVKM. Deletions cut 8 bases from V and 5 bases from J, with 23 bases between. The chain's CDR3 is CASGVRYGGTGDTQYF. The CDR3 nucleotides read TGTGCCAGCGGCGTTCGTTATGGAGGGACGGGAGATACGCAGTATTTT. Filled out from reference TRBV28 and TRBJ2-3, the complete variable domain reads DVKVTQSSRYLVKRTGEKVFLECVQDMDHENMFWYRQDPGLGLRLIYFSYDVKMKEKGDIPEGYSVSREKKERFSLILESASTNQTSMYLCASGVRYGGTGDTQYFGPGTRLTVL.

V gene TRBV5-1 combines with J gene TRBJ1-6, with TRBD1 identical over 9 bases. Germline lookup yields CDR1 SGHRS and CDR2 YFSETQ. V dropped 3 bases and J dropped 10; count of bases not matched to a gene: 8. This CDR3 has 15 residues. The CDR3 region has the DNA TGCGCCAGCAGCTCGGAACAGGGGGCTGGATCACCCCTCCACTTT. Translating gives CASSSEQGAGSPLHF.

The chain joins TRBV3-1 (or the pseudogene TRBV3-2) to TRBJ2-1, with 9 bases that match TRBD1. CDR1 LGHDT and CDR2 YNNKEL come from the germline V gene (reference sequence). V gave up 5 bases and J gave up 9 bases; unmatched junction bases: 17. The CDR3 length is 17 residues. The CDR3 protein is CASSSITGTGFLGEQFF. CDR3 DNA sequence: TGTGCCAGCAGCTCAATAACCGGGACAGGGTTTTTGGGTGAGCAGTTCTTC.

This chain uses TRBV4-1 with TRBJ1-5, with no clear D. CDR3 length: 14 amino acids. Germline V lookup: CDR1 MGHRA, CDR2 YSYEKL. Trimming left V 1 base short and J 4 bases short, with 8 bases between. The CDR3 nucleotides are TGCGCCAGCAGCCAAGGGGCATCAAATCAGCCCCAGCATTTT. Encoded protein: CASSQGASNQPQHF.

The chain carries TRBV6-2 or TRBV6-3 and TRBJ2-2; possibly TRBD2 for D (5 bases). Trimming left V 0 bases short and J 3 bases short, with 17 bases between. This CDR3 contains 18 residues. Germline V lookup: CDR1 MNHEY, CDR2 SVGEGT. The CDR3 is CASSYSRVVSRDTGELFF. CDR3 coding DNA: TGTGCCAGCAGTTACTCCCGGGTAGTCTCGCGGGACACCGGGGAGCTGTTTTTT.

In this sample, this clone turned up once. This rearrangement joins TRBV28 to TRBJ2-7; D ambiguous. The CDR3 is made up of 16 amino acids. Trimming removed 4 bases from V and 4 bases from J, with 20 bases in between. The germline gives CDR1 MDHEN, CDR2 SYDVKM. CDR3 nucleotide sequence: TGTGCCAGCAGTTCGCCAGTACAACCCGTCCAATACGAGCAGTACTTC. Residues: CASSSPVQPVQYEQYF. The full variable domain, completed using reference TRBV28 and TRBJ2-7, is DVKVTQSSRYLVKRTGEKVFLECVQDMDHENMFWYRQDPGLGLRLIYFSYDVKMKEKGDIPEGYSVSREKKERFSLILESASTNQTSMYLCASSSPVQPVQYEQYFGPGTRLTVT.

The V and J genes are TRBV2 and TRBJ2-3; 7 bases fit TRBD2. From germline, CDR1 is SNHLY and CDR2 FYNNEI. Trimming cost V 6 bases and J 6 bases; bases outside gene matches: 15. This CDR3 is 16 amino acids long. CDR3 loop: CASSPTGLAVTDTQYF. As DNA, the CDR3 is TGTGCCAGCAGCCCGACGGGGCTAGCGGTGACTGATACGCAGTATTTT.

This clone occurred a few times. This chain uses TRBV6-5 with TRBJ2-7; the D gene is possibly TRBD2 (5 bases). Germline values: CDR1 MNHEY, CDR2 SVGAGI. The CDR3 has 15 residues. The V end was cut by 4 bases, the J end by 7 bases, with 20 bases between. In nucleotides, the CDR3 is TGTGCCAGCAGTTCGCGGGTAACTACCGCTCGGGAGCAGTACTTC. Protein: CASSSRVTTAREQYF.

The CDR3 region is CASRQGQHRELFF. CDR3 sequence (DNA): TGTGCCAGCAGGCAAGGACAACACCGGGAGCTGTTTTTT. This chain joins TRBV12-3 or TRBV12-4 and TRBJ2-2, with a tentative D call TRBD1 (5 bases). This CDR3 comprises 13 residues. V lost 6 bases and J lost 9, with 14 bases in between.

The chain recombines TRBV11-2 with TRBJ2-3, with unresolved D. Germline V CDR1 and CDR2: SGHAT, FQNNGV. With 2 bases removed from V and 2 bases from J, the gap between germline ends came to 11 bases. The CDR3 is 15 amino acids. The CDR3 DNA follows: TGTGCCAGCAGCTTATCGTCTCGGTCCACAGATACGCAGTATTTT. As protein: CASSLSSRSTDTQYF.